This T cell receptor (beta chain) originates from a study of T cells expressing NK-cell markers. Study-level background: Seropositivity for HCMV was found in seven of the eight sequenced donors, with one seronegative. Notes on the study in general: In more than 5 donors, dominant CD3+CD56+NKG2C+ clonotypes ranked among the top 10 CD8+ clonotypes. Among a handful of donors, these clonotypes also ranked first in the CD3+CD56-NKG2C+ fraction.

A remark on this clonotype: Its target is not known.

TCRdb reprocessed the 5' RACE reads and stores each CDR3 protein as one record, lacking DNA. This table lists around 260,000 distinct CDR3 sequences. The CDR3 has 14 residues. CDR1 and CDR2 from the germline V gene are DFQATT and SNEGSKA (reference sequence). The sequencing input was blood T cells: a sorted CD56 or NKG2C T cell subset, CD4+ or CD8+ T cells, or bulk PBMC T cells (not recorded which). The receptor was derived from a woman between 18 and 70 years old in good health. V gene TRBV20-1 combines with J gene TRBJ2-7; checking the TCRdb D call of TRBD2 is not possible without DNA. CDR3 in amino acids: CSASRQGVQDEQYF.